This entry describes one TCR beta chain. The data stem from a study of blood T cell repertoires in COVID-19. In the study overall: Collection of acute and convalescent COVID-19 samples took place in the United States, Italy and Spain. Nucleic acid was either cDNA or gDNA, and it came from T cells, B-cell-depleted T cells, or PBMCs.

Per the authors' pipeline: Researchers report that nucleated cell counts were estimated from reference gene primer amplification. Profiling relied on immunoSEQ multiplex PCR, and the TCRdb table lists in-frame clones only, not all of them. V and J calls and clone size follow that table, whereas D and trimming were derived from the DNA. The repertoire holds a few hundred thousand clones, with approximately 77% as singletons. This CDR3 is 17 amino acids long. J was trimmed by 1 base and V by 3 bases; bases with no gene match: 9. The germline gives CDR1 LNHDA, CDR2 SQIVND (reference sequence). Sequencing was performed on peripheral blood. The TCR comes from a woman aged 18-29 years with acute or convalescent COVID-19. The chain links TRBV19 to TRBJ1-1; 9 bases match TRBD1. The CDR3 here is CASSMGQGIWPNTEAFF. The CDR3 nucleotides are TGTGCCAGTAGTATGGGACAGGGTATTTGGCCGAACACTGAAGCTTTCTTT.